A selection of T cell receptor beta chains follows, all from one sample in a study of vaccination effects on CD4 cells after COVID-19. The method was immunoSEQ multiplex PCR; TCRdb's version includes in-frame clones alone and lacks a portion of them. Of around 49,000 clones listed, approximately 70% were seen once; the top ten hold 25% to 40%. The antigens these receptors bind are not known. The source was CD4+ T cells from PBMCs cultured with a peptide pool, collected before COVID-19 vaccination. These receptors were collected from a human donor who had a prior SARS-CoV-2 infection. CDR3s include the opening cysteine and the closing phenylalanine or tryptophan. D genes are given only for firm matches. The size of a clone is reported for some rows only, either as once, few or many, or as a class for expanded clones.

abundance	v_gene	d_gene	j_gene	CDR3nt	CDR3aa
once	TRBV9	.	TRBJ2-2	TGTGCCAGCAGCGGCGGACGAGCGGGGAACACCGGGGAGCTGTTTTTT	CASSGGRAGNTGELFF
.	TRBV15	.	TRBJ1-3	TGTGCCACCAGCAGAGACGGGACGTCTGGAAACACCATATATTTT	CATSRDGTSGNTIYF
.	TRBV5-5	.	TRBJ1-6	TGTGCCAGCAGCCTGGTTGAGCTTCTCAATTCACCCCTCCACTTT	CASSLVELLNSPLHF
.	TRBV25-1	.	TRBJ2-5	TGTGCCAGCAGTCCTCCCGGGGCACTGCAAGAGACCCAGTACTTC	CASSPPGALQETQYF
few	TRBV5-1	.	TRBJ1-3	TGCGCCAGCACAAGAGAAGGAAACTCTGGAAACACCATATATTTT	CASTREGNSGNTIYF
.	TRBV27	.	TRBJ2-7	TGTGCCAGCAGCAAGCCGCCGGGACTCGATACCTACGAGCAGTACTTC	CASSKPPGLDTYEQYF
.	TRBV6-7	.	TRBJ1-4	TGTGCCAGACAGACGCAGGAAGGGTATGAAAAACTGTTTTTT	CARQTQEGYEKLFF
few	TRBV5-6	.	TRBJ1-6	TGTGCCAGCAGCGGGGGGATAAGTGGGGTACTCCTCCACTTT	CASSGGISGVLLHF
.	TRBV7-6	TRBD1	TRBJ2-7	TGTGCCAGCAGCTTTAACAGGGGGCTAGGGTACGAGCAGTACTTC	CASSFNRGLGYEQYF
once	TRBV4-3	TRBD2	TRBJ2-4	TGCGCCAGCAGCCAAGTCGCGGGAGTGGATAACATTCAGTACTTC	CASSQVAGVDNIQYF
.	TRBV5-1	TRBD1	TRBJ1-1	TGCGCCAGCAGCGCAGGGGGATCCATGAACACTGAAGCTTTCTTT	CASSAGGSMNTEAFF
few	TRBV4-2	TRBD1	TRBJ2-7	TGTGCCAGCAGCCAAGATTCCGGACAGGGGGCTATTAATCCCTACGAGCAGTACTTC	CASSQDSGQGAINPYEQYF
.	TRBV5-1	.	TRBJ2-7	TGCGCCAGCAGCAGGGACCCCTTGTACGAGCAGTACTTC	CASSRDPLYEQYF
.	TRBV5-1	.	TRBJ2-2	TGCGCCAGCAGATCATCGCCTTGGACAGCCGGGGAGCTGTTTTTT	CASRSSPWTAGELFF
.	TRBV6-5	.	TRBJ1-5	TGTGCCAGCACCCCATCCCGGGACCCAGGTCAGCCCCAGCATTTT	CASTPSRDPGQPQHF
.	TRBV7-3	.	TRBJ2-2	TGTGCCAGCAGCTGGGGTAGCACCGGGGAGCTGTTTTTT	CASSWGSTGELFF
.	TRBV24-1	TRBD1	TRBJ1-2	TGTGCCACCAGCTTGCTAGGACAGGGAATAACATATAACTATGGCTACACCTTC	CATSLLGQGITYNYGYTF
.	TRBV2	TRBD2	TRBJ2-7	TGTGCCAGCAGTGTCGGGGGGGAGGGATACGAGCAGTACTTC	CASSVGGEGYEQYF
.	TRBV24-1	TRBD1	TRBJ2-3	TGTGCCACCAGTGAGACTGGACAGGGGACAGATACGCAGTATTTT	CATSETGQGTDTQYF
.	TRBV11-3	TRBD2	TRBJ2-1	TGTGCCAGCAGCTTAGGGGCGGGGGAGGTGGGAGGCTCCTACAATGAGCAGTTCTTC	CASSLGAGEVGGSYNEQFF
.	TRBV5-8	TRBD2	TRBJ2-5	TGTGCCAGCAGTACCGGGACTAGCGGATACCAAGAGACCCAGTACTTC	CASSTGTSGYQETQYF
once	TRBV7-8	TRBD1	TRBJ2-7	TGTGCCAGCAGCTTAGCCGGGACAGACTACGAGCAGTACTTC	CASSLAGTDYEQYF
.	TRBV2	.	TRBJ1-2	TGTGCCAGCAGTGTAGGAGGGCTTGGTGGCTACACCTTC	CASSVGGLGGYTF
.	TRBV6-5	.	TRBJ2-3	TGTGCCAGCAGAATCAGGGGAATTGGGACAGATACGCAGTATTTT	CASRIRGIGTDTQYF
.	TRBV5-1	.	TRBJ1-6	TGCGCCAGCAGCTTGGGGGGGACGAGTTCACCCCTCCACTTT	CASSLGGTSSPLHF
once	TRBV19	TRBD1	TRBJ2-7	TGTGCCAGTAGTATAGCGACAGGGGCCTACGAGCAGTACTTC	CASSIATGAYEQYF
.	TRBV5-1	.	TRBJ2-2	TGCGCCAGCAGCTTGTTTAGCGGGAACACCGGGGAGCTGTTTTTT	CASSLFSGNTGELFF
once	TRBV6-1	.	TRBJ1-2	TGTGCCAGCAGTGGCCTAACGACGGGGAATAACTATGGCTACACCTTC	CASSGLTTGNNYGYTF
.	TRBV5-6	TRBD2	TRBJ2-3	TGTGCCAGCAGCTTGGGACTAGCGGGAAACGCGTTGGCTACGCAGTATTTT	CASSLGLAGNALATQYF
.	TRBV10-3	TRBD2	TRBJ2-3	TGTGCCATCAGTGCCAGCGGGAGTAACACAGATACGCAGTATTTT	CAISASGSNTDTQYF
.	TRBV7-5	.	TRBJ1-5	TGTGCCAGAACCTGTCAGGGGGTTTTAACTCAGCCCCAGCATTTT	CARTCQGVLTQPQHF
.	TRBV7-9	.	TRBJ1-1	TGTGCCAGCAGCTTCGGTACAGGATTCACTGAAGCTTTCTTT	CASSFGTGFTEAFF
.	TRBV12-3/TRBV12-4	.	TRBJ2-3	TGTGCCAGCAGGACACTGGCAGATACGCAGTATTTT	CASRTLADTQYF
.	TRBV16	.	TRBJ1-2	TGTGCCAGCAGCCAATCTACAAGTACGACGCTCCATGGCTACACCTTC	CASSQSTSTTLHGYTF